This T cell receptor beta chain was sequenced during a study of PD-L1 blockade in urothelial cancer. Study overall: Enrolled patients had been treated previously with 0 to 3 chemotherapy regimens. Researchers found blood samples held a median of approximately 150,000 T cells. At 3 weeks after treatment start (second dose) and again at 6 weeks, blood was analyzed.

The CDR3 contains 16 residues. V lost 6 bases, J lost 9 bases, and 24 bases lay in between. Per germline, CDR1 LNHDA and CDR2 SQIVND (reference sequence). Data came from immunoSEQ multiplex PCR; TCRdb stores just in-frame clones and leaves some out. The sample holds 45,000 to 60,000 clones, 88% seen once. The time point: peripheral blood 6 weeks after treatment start. Urothelial carcinoma in patients was locally advanced or metastatic. The rearrangement links TRBV19 to TRBJ2-1; D possibly corresponds to TRBD2 (5 bases). This receptor was taken from a man in his fifties or sixties with urothelial cancer. The sequenced sample was PBMCs, obtained around atezolizumab (anti-PD-L1) treatment. CDR3: CASSVVRRVALPEQFF. CDR3 nucleotides: TGTGCCAGTAGCGTGGTGAGGCGGGTGGCTCTTCCTGAGCAGTTCTTC.